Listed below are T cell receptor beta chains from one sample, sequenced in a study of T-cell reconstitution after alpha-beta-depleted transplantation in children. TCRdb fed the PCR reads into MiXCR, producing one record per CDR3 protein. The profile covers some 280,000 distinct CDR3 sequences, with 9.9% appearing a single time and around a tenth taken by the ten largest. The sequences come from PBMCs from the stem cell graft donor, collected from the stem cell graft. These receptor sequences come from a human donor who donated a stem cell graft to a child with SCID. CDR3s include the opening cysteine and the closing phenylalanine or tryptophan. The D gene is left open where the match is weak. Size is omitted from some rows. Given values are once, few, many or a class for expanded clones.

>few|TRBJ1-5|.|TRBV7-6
TGTGCCAGCAGCTTACAGGGTAACAATCAGCCCCAGCATTTT
CASSLQGNNQPQHF
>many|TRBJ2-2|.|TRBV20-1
TGCAGTGCTTATGGAATGACCTCGGGCGGGGAGCTGTTTTTT
CSAYGMTSGGELFF
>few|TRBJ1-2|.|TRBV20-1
TGCAGTGCTAGGGACCTGATTGAAGGCTACACCTTC
CSARDLIEGYTF
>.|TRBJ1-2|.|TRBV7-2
TGTGCCAGCAGCGAGGGAGGGCTAATGGGCTACACCTTC
CASSEGGLMGYTF
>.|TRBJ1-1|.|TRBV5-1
TGCGCCAGCAGCTTTCAGGACAGGAACACTGAAGCTTTCTTT
CASSFQDRNTEAFF
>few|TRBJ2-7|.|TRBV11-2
TGTGCCAGCAGCTTACCCGGCCGGGACGAGCAGTACTTC
CASSLPGRDEQYF
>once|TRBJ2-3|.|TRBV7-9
TGTGCCAGCAGCTTAGTTGGTGAAACCTACACAGATACGCAGTATTTT
CASSLVGETYTDTQYF
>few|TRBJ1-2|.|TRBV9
TGTGCCAGCAGCGTAGTGGACTATGGCTACACCTTC
CASSVVDYGYTF
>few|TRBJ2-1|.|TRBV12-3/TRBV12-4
TGTGCCAGTATAAGTGCGGAGGGAGCCTACAATGAGCAGTTCTTC
CASISAEGAYNEQFF
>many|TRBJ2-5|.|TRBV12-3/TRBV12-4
TGTGCCAGCAGTTTAGGGTGGGAGACCCAGTACTTC
CASSLGWETQYF
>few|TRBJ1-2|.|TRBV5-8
TGTGCCAGCAGCTTGTCGGCTTTCTATGGCTACACCTTC
CASSLSAFYGYTF
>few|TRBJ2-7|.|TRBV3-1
TGTGCCAGCAGCATCCAGGGTTACGAGCAGTACTTC
CASSIQGYEQYF
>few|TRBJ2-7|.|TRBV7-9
TGTGCCAGCAGCACCGGACGGGTAGACTACGAGCAGTACTTC
CASSTGRVDYEQYF
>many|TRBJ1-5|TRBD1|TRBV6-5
TGTGCCAGCAGCCGACAGGGTTCCAATCAGCCCCAGCATTTT
CASSRQGSNQPQHF
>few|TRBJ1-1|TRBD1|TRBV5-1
TGCGCCAGCAGCTTCCGTCTGACAGGGAGGCCGAACACTGAAGCTTTCTTT
CASSFRLTGRPNTEAFF
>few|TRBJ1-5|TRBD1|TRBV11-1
TGTGCCAGCAGCTTGGGGCCCCGATCAGGGGGAAAGTGGCCCCAGCATTTT
CASSLGPRSGGKWPQHF